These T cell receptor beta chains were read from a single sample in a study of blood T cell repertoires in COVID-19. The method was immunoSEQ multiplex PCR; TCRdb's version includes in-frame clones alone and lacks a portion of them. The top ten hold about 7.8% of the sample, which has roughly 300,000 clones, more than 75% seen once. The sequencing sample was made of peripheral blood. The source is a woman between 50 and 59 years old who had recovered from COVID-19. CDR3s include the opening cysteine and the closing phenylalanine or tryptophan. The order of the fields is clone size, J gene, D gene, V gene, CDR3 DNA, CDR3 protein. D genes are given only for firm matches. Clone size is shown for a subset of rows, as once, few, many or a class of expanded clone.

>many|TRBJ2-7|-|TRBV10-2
TGCGCCAGCAGGCTCGGGGGAGCAAAATACGAGCAGTACTTC
CASRLGGAKYEQYF
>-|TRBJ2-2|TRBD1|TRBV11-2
TGTGCCAGCAGCTTATGGGACAGGCCCTTTTTT
CASSLWDRPFF
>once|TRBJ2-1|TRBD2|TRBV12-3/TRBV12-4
TGTGCCAGCAGTCTCCCCCCCGGGGGGGAGCAGTTCTTC
CASSLPPGGEQFF
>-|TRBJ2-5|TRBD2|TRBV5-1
TGCGCCAGCAGCTTCGTAGCGGGGGGTCAAGAGACCCAGTACTTC
CASSFVAGGQETQYF
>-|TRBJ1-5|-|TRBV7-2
TGTGCCAGCAGCAACAGGGCAGGCGATCAGCCCCAGCATTTT
CASSNRAGDQPQHF
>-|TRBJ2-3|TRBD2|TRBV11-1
TGTGCCAGCAGCCAAAGACTAGCGGGAGCCACAGATACGCAGTATTTT
CASSQRLAGATDTQYF
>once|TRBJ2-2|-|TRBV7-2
TGTGCCAGCAGCCCCCGGGGGGCCCCGAACACCGGGGAGCTGTTTTTT
CASSPRGAPNTGELFF
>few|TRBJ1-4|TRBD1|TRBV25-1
TGTGCCAGCAGTGCAGACAGGGCCACGGGTGAAAAACTGTTTTTT
CASSADRATGEKLFF
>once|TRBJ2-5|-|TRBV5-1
TGCGCCAGCAGCTTGGCGGGAGTTGAACCAGAGACCCAGTACTTC
CASSLAGVEPETQYF
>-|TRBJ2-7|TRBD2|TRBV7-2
TGTGCCAGCAGCTTAGTACTAGCGGGAGGGCGGGAGCAGTACTTC
CASSLVLAGGREQYF